The T cell receptor beta chain under discussion was sequenced for a study of blood T cell repertoires in COVID-19. Using immunoSEQ multiplex PCR, the repertoire was profiled, and TCRdb retains in-frame clones only, with some absent. Found here are about 210,000 clones, about 88% of them singletons; the top ten hold roughly 4%. CDR1 is SGDLS, CDR2 YYNGEE, per germline. V was pared by 2 bases and J by 5 bases, with 10 bases between. This CDR3 spans 13 amino acids. The sequenced material came from PBMCs or T cells enriched from blood (not recorded which). The V and J genes are TRBV9 and TRBJ1-1; D possibly corresponds to TRBD1 (5 bases). This clonotype was sampled from a woman younger than 45 who had been exposed to COVID-19. The CDR3 here is CASSVHYRTEAFF. The CDR3 bases are TGTGCCAGCAGCGTCCATTACAGGACTGAAGCTTTCTTT.